The clone carrying this T cell receptor beta chain was detected many times. Its antigen remains unknown. Calling Graves' hyperthyroidism stable meant ophthalmopathy did not progress within 18 months. Not enrolled were patients with uncontrolled infection, other autoimmune disease, pregnancy or lactation. Diagnosis rested on symptoms, serum thyroxine and TRAb, thyroid ultrasound, and orbital computed tomography. The data originate from a study of T cells in Graves' hyperthyroidism and ophthalmopathy. Notes on the study in general: Most thyroid clonotypes expanded above 0.001 were also detected in blood.

Amplification yielded TCR beta CDR3 regions, with RNA transcripts as the source. First-round RT-PCR with HTBI primers amplified the TCR CDR3 region. TCRdb used MiXCR to reprocess the multiplex PCR reads, holding one entry per CDR3 protein. The sample contains a few hundred thousand distinct CDR3 sequences, approximately 15% of which appear only once. CDR1 is SGHTA and CDR2 is FQGTGA in the germline V gene. V shed 2 bases, J shed 3 bases, and the junction held 0 bases outside the gene matches. The CDR3 is 13 amino acids. What was sequenced was blood. The chain combines TRBV7-3 with TRBJ2-5; 7 bases are shared with TRBD2. This clonotype was obtained from a woman aged 18-30 years with Graves' hyperthyroidism. The CDR3 coding sequence is TGTGCCAGCAGCTTACGGGGGGAAGAGACCCAGTACTTC. This translates into CASSLRGEETQYF.